These 14 T cell receptor beta chains originate from one sample sequenced in a study of blood T cells in healthy people across ages. PCR was performed a second time for about 6 to 11 cycles using a sample-barcoded 5' primer and a J-beta primer mix. TCRdb processed the 5' RACE reads anew with MiXCR; each CDR3 protein has one entry. Among 920,000 or so distinct CDR3 sequences listed, around 45% were seen once. Material: blood. The receptors originated from a woman between 55 and 75 years old in good health.

On this clonotype itself: The junction differs from germline at one of its ends, possibly a read error. The rearrangement links TRBV5-1 to TRBJ1-1; D perhaps matches TRBD1 (6 bases). The germline V gene has CDR1 SGHRS and CDR2 YFSETQ. This CDR3 spans 15 amino acids. In nucleotides, the CDR3 is TGTGCCAGCACCCTACAGGGACCTCCGGGGACTGAAGCTTTCTTT. This codes for CASTLQGPPGTEAFF.

This clonotype was counted only a few times. The chain carries TRBV6-5 and TRBJ2-7; D is perhaps TRBD1 (5 bases). The V gene's germline CDR1 is MNHEY and CDR2 SVGAGI. The CDR3 is made up of 12 amino acids. Trimming pared 8 bases from V and 6 bases from J, leaving 14 bases between. DNA for the CDR3: TGTGCCAGCGACAGCACAGCCGGCGAGCAGTACTTC. Translation gives CASDSTAGEQYF.

This clonotype showed up just a few times. The rearrangement uses TRBV7-9 and TRBJ2-5; no firm D call. Trimming shortened V by 1 base and J by 5 bases, and 5 bases separated the two germline ends. This CDR3 is 12 amino acids long. Germline values: CDR1 SEHNR, CDR2 FQNEAQ (reference sequence). As DNA, the CDR3 is TGTGCCAGCAGCTTAGATCCGGAGACCCAGTACTTC. Protein: CASSLDPETQYF.

This clonotype was seen just once. V gene TRBV6-2 or TRBV6-3 combines with J gene TRBJ2-5; 7 nucleotides align to TRBD1. The CDR3 spans 14 residues. CDR1 is MNHEY, CDR2 SVGEGT, per germline. Losses at the gene ends were 6 bases for V and 3 bases for J; bases not matched to a gene: 7. The CDR3 DNA is TGTGCCAGCAGGAAGGGACAGATAAAAGAGACCCAGTACTTC. Translation gives CASRKGQIKETQYF.

This sequence joins TRBV20-1 and TRBJ2-7, with D tentatively TRBD1 (7 bases). The CDR3 is 14 residues long. The germline CDR1 and CDR2 sequences are DFQATT and SNEGSKA (reference sequence). Trimming took 0 bases from V and 7 from J, leaving 16 bases between them. CDR3: CSARDPTGAGEQYF. As DNA, the CDR3 is TGCAGTGCTAGAGACCCTACAGGGGCGGGGGAGCAGTACTTC.

V gene TRBV12-3 or TRBV12-4 combines with J gene TRBJ1-1; unclear D gene. CDR3 length equals 12 residues. V lost 0 bases to trimming and J lost 5 bases, with 4 bases between them. CDR3 DNA: TGTGCCAGCAGTTTAGCCGCGACTGAAGCTTTCTTT. Amino acid sequence: CASSLAATEAFF.

CDR3 DNA: TGCGCCAGCAGCCCACCCTTGGGGGGAGGTAACACTGAAGCTTTCTTT. Translation: CASSPPLGGGNTEAFF. The chain carries TRBV4-1 and TRBJ1-1; TRBD1 is a possible D gene (5 bases). The V gene lost 4 bases and the J gene lost 2 bases, with 17 bases spanning the gap. Germline loops: CDR1 MGHRA, CDR2 YSYEKL. This CDR3 contains 16 residues.

The chain joins TRBV29-1 to TRBJ2-1; tentative D call: TRBD2 (7 bases). This CDR3 has 13 amino acids. V dropped 6 bases and J dropped 2 bases, with 11 bases sitting between them. Looked up from germline, CDR1 is SQVTM and CDR2 is ANQGSEA. CDR3 bases: TGCAGCGTGGAGGGGGGGGCCTACAATGAGCAGTTCTTC. Its translation is CSVEGGAYNEQFF.

This chain uses TRBV27 with TRBJ1-2, with TRBD1 as a possible D gene (5 bases). Germline V lookup: CDR1 MNHEY, CDR2 SMNVEV (reference sequence). V was cut by 5 bases and J by 7 bases, with 20 bases left in between. This CDR3 is 15 amino acids long. Written as DNA, the CDR3 is TGTGCCAGCAGTCAATACCCGGGGCAGATAGGTGGCTACACCTTC. The encoded protein is CASSQYPGQIGGYTF.

The chain has TRBV12-3 or TRBV12-4 and TRBJ2-6; D is perhaps TRBD1 or TRBD2 (5 bases each). The CDR3 covers 13 residues. With 7 bases removed from V and 10 bases from J, the gap between germline ends came to 14 bases. The chain's CDR3 is CASTSGTVNVLTF. The DNA of the CDR3 is TGTGCCAGCACCTCAGGGACCGTTAACGTCCTGACTTTC.

This clonotype was found a few times. J is TRBJ1-1 and V is TRBV5-1; D gene uncertain. The CDR3 is 14 amino acids. Looked up from germline, CDR1 is SGHRS and CDR2 is YFSETQ. The V and J ends lost 0 bases and 0 bases respectively, with 6 bases between them. The CDR3 bases are TGCGCCAGCAGCTTGGCCCAGATGAACACTGAAGCTTTCTTT. Amino acid sequence: CASSLAQMNTEAFF.

This clonotype was picked up a small number of times. The rearrangement joins TRBV10-3 to TRBJ2-7, with 7 bases aligning to TRBD2. This CDR3 comprises 15 residues. With 10 bases clipped from V and 3 bases from J, the junction kept 15 bases outside the gene matches. Germline-derived CDR1 and CDR2 are ENHRY and SYGVKD. CDR3 in amino acids: CATEDGGRDFYEQYF. Here the CDR3 DNA reads TGTGCCACCGAGGATGGCGGGAGAGACTTCTACGAGCAGTACTTC.

The chain has TRBV13 and TRBJ1-6; the D is unclear. Germline CDR1 PRHDT, CDR2 FYEKMQ (reference sequence). V lost 5 bases, J lost 6 bases, and 11 bases lay in between. CDR3 length equals 14 residues. The DNA of the CDR3 is TGTGCCAGCAGCGCGGAGATGGGTAATTCACCCCTCCACTTT. It translates to CASSAEMGNSPLHF.

The rearrangement links TRBV20-1 to TRBJ2-7; D perhaps matches TRBD2 (7 bases). Germline CDR1 and CDR2: DFQATT and SNEGSKA (reference sequence). Trimming stripped 3 bases from V and 5 bases from J, with 17 bases between. CDR3 size: 14 residues. CDR3 protein: CSARRGRGSNEQYF. The CDR3 nucleotides are TGCAGTGCTAGGAGGGGGAGGGGATCCAACGAGCAGTACTTC.